This T cell receptor (beta chain) was captured in a study of breast tumors, draining lymph nodes, adjacent tissues. Whole-study findings and limits: Tumor T cell lymph node origin was a supported hypothesis, not proven. Tumor repertoires ranked between lymph nodes and nontumor tissue in diversity, with V and J gene preferences. Data fit most tumor T cells coming from lymph node, expanding in tumor.

This clonotype rates as large (0.1 to 1%). The antigen remains unidentified. Using its own MiXCR run on the multiplex PCR reads, TCRdb lists one record per CDR3 protein. The sample lists 45,000 or so distinct CDR3 sequences; 23% were seen once. Trimming removed 3 bases from V and 7 bases from J, with 13 bases in between. The germline V gene encodes CDR1 ENHRY and CDR2 SYGVKD. This CDR3 spans 15 amino acids. This sequence joins TRBV10-3 and TRBJ1-6; D is unresolved. The material sequenced was breast tumor tissue. This receptor was obtained from a female donor with breast cancer. Some clones in this sample may be carry-over from other donors' samples. The CDR3 protein is CAISDLGMGNSPLHF. CDR3 in DNA: TGTGCCATCAGTGATTTGGGGATGGGCAATTCACCCCTCCACTTT.